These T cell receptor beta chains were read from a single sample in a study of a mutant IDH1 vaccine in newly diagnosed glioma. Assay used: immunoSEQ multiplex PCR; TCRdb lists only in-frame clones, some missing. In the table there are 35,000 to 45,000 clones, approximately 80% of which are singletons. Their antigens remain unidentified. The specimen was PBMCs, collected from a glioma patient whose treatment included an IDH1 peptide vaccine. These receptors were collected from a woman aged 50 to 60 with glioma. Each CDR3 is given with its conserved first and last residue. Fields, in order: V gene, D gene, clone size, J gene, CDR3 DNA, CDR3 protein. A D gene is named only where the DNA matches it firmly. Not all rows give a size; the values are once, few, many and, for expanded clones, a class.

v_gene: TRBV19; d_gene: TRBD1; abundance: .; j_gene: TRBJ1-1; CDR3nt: TGTGCCAGTAGTATCGTCTACAGGGGGCGCACTGAAGCTTTCTTT; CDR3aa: CASSIVYRGRTEAFF
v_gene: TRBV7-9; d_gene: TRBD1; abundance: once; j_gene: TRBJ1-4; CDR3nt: TGTGCCAGCACCAACAGGGGTTCTTTGGAAAAACTGTTTTTT; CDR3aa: CASTNRGSLEKLFF
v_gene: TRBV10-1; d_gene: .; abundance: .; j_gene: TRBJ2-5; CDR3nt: TGCGCCAGCAGTGACAGGGTAGGAGAGACCCAGTACTTC; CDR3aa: CASSDRVGETQYF
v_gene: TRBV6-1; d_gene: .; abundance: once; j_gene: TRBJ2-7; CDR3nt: TGTGCCAGCAGTGAAGTGTCTAAGGGAGAAAGCGAGCAGTACTTC; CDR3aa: CASSEVSKGESEQYF
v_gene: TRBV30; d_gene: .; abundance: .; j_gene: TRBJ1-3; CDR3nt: TGTGCCTGGAGGTGGGAGGGCTCTGGAAACACCATATATTTT; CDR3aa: CAWRWEGSGNTIYF
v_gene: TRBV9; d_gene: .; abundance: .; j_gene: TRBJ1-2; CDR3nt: TGTGCCAGCAGCACCCGTAGCGACAGCCGAACTATTCCCGGCTACACCTTC; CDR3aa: CASSTRSDSRTIPGYTF
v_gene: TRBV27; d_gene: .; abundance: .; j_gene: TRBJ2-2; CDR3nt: TGTGCCAGCAGTCGGATCGCCCCCGGGGAGCTGTTTTTT; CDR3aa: CASSRIAPGELFF
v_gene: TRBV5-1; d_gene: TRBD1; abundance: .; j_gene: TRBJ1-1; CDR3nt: TGCGCCAGCAGCAGGGACAGGTTGAAGAACACTGAAGCTTTCTTT; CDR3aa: CASSRDRLKNTEAFF
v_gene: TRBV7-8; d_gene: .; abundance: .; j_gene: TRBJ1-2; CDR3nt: TGTGCCAGCAGCTTAGTACCCCAGTATGGCTACACCTTC; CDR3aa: CASSLVPQYGYTF
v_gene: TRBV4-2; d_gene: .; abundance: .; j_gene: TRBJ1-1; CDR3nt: TGTGCCAGCAGCCAAGATTCGGGGTCCTCGGATGCTTTCTTT; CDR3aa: CASSQDSGSSDAFF
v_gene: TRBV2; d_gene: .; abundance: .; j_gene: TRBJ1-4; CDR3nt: TGTGCCAGCAGGGCCGGGACACGGGATGAAAAACTGTTTTTT; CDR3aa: CASRAGTRDEKLFF
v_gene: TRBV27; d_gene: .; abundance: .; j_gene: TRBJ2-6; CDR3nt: TGTGCCAGCGGGTCAGGGAGACCCTCTGGGGCCAACGTCCTGACTTTC; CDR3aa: CASGSGRPSGANVLTF
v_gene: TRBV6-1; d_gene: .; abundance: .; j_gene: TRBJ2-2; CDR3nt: TGTGCCAGCAGTGAAAACGGGGAGGCCGGGGAGCTGTTTTTT; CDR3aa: CASSENGEAGELFF
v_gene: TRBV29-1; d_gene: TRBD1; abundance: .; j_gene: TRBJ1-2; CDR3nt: TGCAGCGTTGAAGACCCTACCAGGGGGGTTTGGGGCTACACCTTC; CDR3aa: CSVEDPTRGVWGYTF
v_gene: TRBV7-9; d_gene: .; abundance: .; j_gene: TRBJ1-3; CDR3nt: TGTGCCAGCAGCTTAGCGCTGACAATGAACACCATATATTTT; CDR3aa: CASSLALTMNTIYF
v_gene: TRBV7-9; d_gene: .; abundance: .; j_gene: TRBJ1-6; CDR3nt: TGTGCCAGCAGCTTAAGGGATAATTCACCCCTCCACTTT; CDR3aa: CASSLRDNSPLHF
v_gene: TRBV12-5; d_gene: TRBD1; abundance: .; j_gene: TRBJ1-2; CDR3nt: TGTGCTAGTGGTTTATCTAACGACAGGGGGAGCTACACCTTC; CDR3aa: CASGLSNDRGSYTF
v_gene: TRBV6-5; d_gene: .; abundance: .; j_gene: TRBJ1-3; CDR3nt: TGTGCCAGCGGGCCCGAGGGAAACACCATATATTTT; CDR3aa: CASGPEGNTIYF
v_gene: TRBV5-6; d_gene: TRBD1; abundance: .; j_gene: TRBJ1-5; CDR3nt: TGTGCCAGCAGCTTGGGGGGACAGGCGGATCAGCCCCAGCATTTT; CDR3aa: CASSLGGQADQPQHF
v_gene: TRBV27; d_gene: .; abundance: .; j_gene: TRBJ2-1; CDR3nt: TGTGCCAGCAGGAGGGGTCAGCTCTACAATGAGCAGTTCTTC; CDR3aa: CASRRGQLYNEQFF
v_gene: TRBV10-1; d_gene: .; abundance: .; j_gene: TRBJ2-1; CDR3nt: TGCGCCAGCAGTGAGAGTCCGGGTCTCTACAATGAGCAGTTCTTC; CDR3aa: CASSESPGLYNEQFF
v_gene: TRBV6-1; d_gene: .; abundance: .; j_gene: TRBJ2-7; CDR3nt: TGTGCCAGCGCTGACATCAAGGCCGAGCAGTACTTC; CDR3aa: CASADIKAEQYF
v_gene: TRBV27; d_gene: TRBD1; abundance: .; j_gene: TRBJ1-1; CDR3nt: TGTGCCAGCAGTTTCCGACAGGGGGGCACTGAAGCTTTCTTT; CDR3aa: CASSFRQGGTEAFF
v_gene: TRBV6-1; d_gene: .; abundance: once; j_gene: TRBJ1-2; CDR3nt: TGTGCCAGCATTCCACCAGGGGCCCTCCTCTATGGCTACACCTTC; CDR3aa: CASIPPGALLYGYTF
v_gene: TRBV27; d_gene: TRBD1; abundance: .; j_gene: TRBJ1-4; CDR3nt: TGTGCCAGCAGTACGGGCTACAGGGGTCTTGATCGGCCTAATGAAAAACTGTTTTTT; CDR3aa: CASSTGYRGLDRPNEKLFF
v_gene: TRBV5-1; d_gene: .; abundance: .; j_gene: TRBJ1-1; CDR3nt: TGCGCCAGCAGCCCCCTATCCGGCCCGAGCACTGAAGCTTTCTTT; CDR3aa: CASSPLSGPSTEAFF
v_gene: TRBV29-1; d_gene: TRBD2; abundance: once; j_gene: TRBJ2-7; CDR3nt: TGCAGCGTCTGGACTAGCGGCTACGAGCAGTACTTC; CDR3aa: CSVWTSGYEQYF
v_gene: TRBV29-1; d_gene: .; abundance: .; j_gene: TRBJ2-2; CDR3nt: TGCAGCGTTGCGAGGTACGGTGACACCGGGGAGCTGTTTTTT; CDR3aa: CSVARYGDTGELFF
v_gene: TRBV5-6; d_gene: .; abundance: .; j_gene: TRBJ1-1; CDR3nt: TGTGCCAGCAGCTTGGTGTCGGGGCGGAACACTGAAGCTTTCTTT; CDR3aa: CASSLVSGRNTEAFF
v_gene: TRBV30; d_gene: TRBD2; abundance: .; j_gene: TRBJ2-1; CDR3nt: TGTGCCTGGACCCAAGGACTAGCGGGGGGGCCCTACAATGAGCAGTTCTTC; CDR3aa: CAWTQGLAGGPYNEQFF
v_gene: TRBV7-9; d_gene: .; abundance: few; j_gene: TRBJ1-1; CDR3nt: TGTGCCAGCAGCTTACAGGGATCCACTGAAGCTTTCTTT; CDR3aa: CASSLQGSTEAFF
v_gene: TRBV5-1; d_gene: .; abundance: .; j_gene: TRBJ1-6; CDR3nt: TGCGCCAGCAGAAAGGGAACGGATTCACCCCTCCACTTT; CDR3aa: CASRKGTDSPLHF
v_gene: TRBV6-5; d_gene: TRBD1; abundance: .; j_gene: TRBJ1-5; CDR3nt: TGTGCCAGCAGTTACAACAGGGGGCGCGATCAGCCCCAGCATTTT; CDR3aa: CASSYNRGRDQPQHF
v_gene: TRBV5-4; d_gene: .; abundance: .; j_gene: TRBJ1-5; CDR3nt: TGTGCCAGCAGCTTCGGGGGATTCAATCAGCCCCAGCATTTT; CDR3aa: CASSFGGFNQPQHF
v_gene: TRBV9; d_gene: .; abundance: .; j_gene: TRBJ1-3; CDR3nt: TGTGCCAGCAGCGTAGGTCAGGGCCTTAGCTCTGGAAACACCATATATTTT; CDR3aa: CASSVGQGLSSGNTIYF
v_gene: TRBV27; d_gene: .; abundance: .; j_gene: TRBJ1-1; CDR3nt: TGTGCCAGCACCGGATTTCAGAACACTGAAGCTTTCTTT; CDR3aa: CASTGFQNTEAFF
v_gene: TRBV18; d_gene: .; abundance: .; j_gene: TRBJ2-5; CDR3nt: TGTGCCAGCTCACCTGAGGGTGGGAACGGAAGGGAGACCCAGTACTTC; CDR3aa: CASSPEGGNGRETQYF
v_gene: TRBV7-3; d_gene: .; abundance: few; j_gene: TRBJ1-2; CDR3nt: TGTGCCAGCAGCTTCGCCGGGGAGGGTTATGGCTACACCTTC; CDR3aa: CASSFAGEGYGYTF
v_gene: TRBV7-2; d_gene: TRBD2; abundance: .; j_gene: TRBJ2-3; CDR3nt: TGTGCCAGCAGCCGCTGGACTAGCGGGGGGGCAGTTACGCAGTATTTT; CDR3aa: CASSRWTSGGAVTQYF
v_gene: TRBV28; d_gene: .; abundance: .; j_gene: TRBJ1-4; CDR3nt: TGTGCCAGCAGTTACCCAAGGGCTACCGAAAAACTGTTTTTT; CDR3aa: CASSYPRATEKLFF
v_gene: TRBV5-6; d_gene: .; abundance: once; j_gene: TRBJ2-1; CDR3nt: TGTGCCAGCAGCTTGGGGGTTGAGGAGCAGTTCTTC; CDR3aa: CASSLGVEEQFF
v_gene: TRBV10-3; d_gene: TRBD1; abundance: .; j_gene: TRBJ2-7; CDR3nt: TGTGCCATCAGTGAGTCCCAGGGACAGGAGCAGTACTTC; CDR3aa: CAISESQGQEQYF
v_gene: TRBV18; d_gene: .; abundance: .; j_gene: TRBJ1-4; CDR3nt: TGTGCCAGCTCACCGAACAGGGAGGCGGGGTCGGAAAAACTGTTTTTT; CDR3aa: CASSPNREAGSEKLFF
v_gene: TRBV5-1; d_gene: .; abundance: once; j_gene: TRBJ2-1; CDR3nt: TGCGCCAGCAGCTTGGCGTTGGAGGGCAAGTACAATGAGCAGTTCTTC; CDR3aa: CASSLALEGKYNEQFF
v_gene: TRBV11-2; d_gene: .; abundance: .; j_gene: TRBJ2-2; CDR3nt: TGTGCCAGCAGCTTAAGTCCCGGGGACACCGGGGAGCTGTTTTTT; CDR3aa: CASSLSPGDTGELFF
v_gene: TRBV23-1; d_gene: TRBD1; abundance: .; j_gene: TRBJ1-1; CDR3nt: TGCGCCAGCAGTCAGGGTACAGGGGTGAACACTGAAGCTTTCTTT; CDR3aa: CASSQGTGVNTEAFF
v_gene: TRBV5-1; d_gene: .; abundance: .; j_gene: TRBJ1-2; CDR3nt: TGCGCCAGCAGCTTGAAGGCCCCTCATGGCTACACCTTC; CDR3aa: CASSLKAPHGYTF
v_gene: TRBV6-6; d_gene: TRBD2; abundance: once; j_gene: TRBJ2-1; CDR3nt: TGTGCCAGCAGTTACCGTAGCGGGGCGGGGAATGAGCAGTTCTTC; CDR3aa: CASSYRSGAGNEQFF
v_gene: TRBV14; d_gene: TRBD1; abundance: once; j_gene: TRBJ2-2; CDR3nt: TGTGCCAGCAGCCGGGGGACAGGGAACACCGGGGAGCTGTTTTTT; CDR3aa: CASSRGTGNTGELFF
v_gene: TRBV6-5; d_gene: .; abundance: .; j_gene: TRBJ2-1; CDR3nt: TGTGCCAGCAGTTACTGGGCCTCGAACGGAGATGAGCAGTTCTTC; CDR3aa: CASSYWASNGDEQFF
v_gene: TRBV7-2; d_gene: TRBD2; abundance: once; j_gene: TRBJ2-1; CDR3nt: TGTGCCAGCAGACAGCGGGGGTCCTACAATGAGCAGTTCTTC; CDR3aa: CASRQRGSYNEQFF
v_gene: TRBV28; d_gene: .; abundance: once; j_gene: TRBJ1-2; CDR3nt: TGTGCCAGCAGTTCCCCGGACTTTCATGGCTACACCTTC; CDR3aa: CASSSPDFHGYTF
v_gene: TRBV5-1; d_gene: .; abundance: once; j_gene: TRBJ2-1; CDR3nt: TGCGCCAGCAGCTTGGACTCGGGCCCCTTCAATGAGCAGTTCTTC; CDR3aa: CASSLDSGPFNEQFF
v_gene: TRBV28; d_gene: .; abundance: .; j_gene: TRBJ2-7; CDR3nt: TGTGCCAGCAGCTTGACTGGTGCCGAGCAGTACTTC; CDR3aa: CASSLTGAEQYF
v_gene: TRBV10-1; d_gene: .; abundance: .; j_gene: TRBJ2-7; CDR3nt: TGCGCCAGCAGTGAGCTGGAGGGGGTTCCCTACGAGCAGTACTTC; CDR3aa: CASSELEGVPYEQYF
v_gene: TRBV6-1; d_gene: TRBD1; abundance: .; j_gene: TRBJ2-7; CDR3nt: TGTGCCAGCAACCCTCCAGGGACAGGCTACGAGCAGTACTTC; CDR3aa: CASNPPGTGYEQYF
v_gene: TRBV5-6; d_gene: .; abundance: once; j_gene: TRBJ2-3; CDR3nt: TGTGCCAGCAGCTTGTATACAGGGACTAGCACAGATACGCAGTATTTT; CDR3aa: CASSLYTGTSTDTQYF
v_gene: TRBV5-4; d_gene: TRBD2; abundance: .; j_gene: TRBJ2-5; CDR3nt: TGTGCCAGCAGCTTGTGGACTAGTCAGGCACCGACCCAGTACTTC; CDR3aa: CASSLWTSQAPTQYF